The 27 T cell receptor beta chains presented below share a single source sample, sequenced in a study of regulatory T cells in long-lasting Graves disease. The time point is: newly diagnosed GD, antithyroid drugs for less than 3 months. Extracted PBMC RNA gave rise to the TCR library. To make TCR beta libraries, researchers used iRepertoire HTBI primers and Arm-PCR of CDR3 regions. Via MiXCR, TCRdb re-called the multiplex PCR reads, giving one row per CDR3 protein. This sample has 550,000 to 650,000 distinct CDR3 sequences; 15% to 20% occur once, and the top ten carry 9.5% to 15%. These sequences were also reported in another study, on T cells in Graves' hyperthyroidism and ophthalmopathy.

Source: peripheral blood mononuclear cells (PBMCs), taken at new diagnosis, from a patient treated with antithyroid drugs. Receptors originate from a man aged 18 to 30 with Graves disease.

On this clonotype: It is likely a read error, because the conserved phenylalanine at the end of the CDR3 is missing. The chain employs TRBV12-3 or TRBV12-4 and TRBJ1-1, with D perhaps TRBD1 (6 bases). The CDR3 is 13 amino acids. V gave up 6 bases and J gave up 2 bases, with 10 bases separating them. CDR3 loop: CASSSGQNTEAFV. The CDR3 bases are TGTGCCAGCAGCTCGGGACAAAACACTGAAGCTTTCGTT.

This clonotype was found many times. The CDR3: CASSLWNGELFF. In DNA, the CDR3 is TGTGCCAGCAGTTTATGGAACGGGGAGCTGTTTTTT. This chain links TRBV28 with TRBJ2-2; D is ambiguous. This CDR3 is built from 12 residues. V dropped 0 bases and J dropped 7 bases, with 3 bases sitting between them. Per germline, CDR1 MDHEN and CDR2 SYDVKM.

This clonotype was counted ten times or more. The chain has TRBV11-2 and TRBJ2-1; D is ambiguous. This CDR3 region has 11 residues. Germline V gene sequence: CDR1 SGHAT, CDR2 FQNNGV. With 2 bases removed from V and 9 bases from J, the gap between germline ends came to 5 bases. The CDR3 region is CASSLLTEQFF. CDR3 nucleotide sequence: TGTGCCAGCAGCTTACTAACTGAGCAGTTCTTC.

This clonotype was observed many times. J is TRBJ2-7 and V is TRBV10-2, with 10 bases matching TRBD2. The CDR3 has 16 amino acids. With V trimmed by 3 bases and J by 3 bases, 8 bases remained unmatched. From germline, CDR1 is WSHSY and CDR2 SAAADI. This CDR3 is CASSEPGLAKGYEQYF. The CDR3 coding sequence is TGCGCCAGCAGTGAACCGGGACTAGCGAAAGGCTACGAGCAGTACTTC.

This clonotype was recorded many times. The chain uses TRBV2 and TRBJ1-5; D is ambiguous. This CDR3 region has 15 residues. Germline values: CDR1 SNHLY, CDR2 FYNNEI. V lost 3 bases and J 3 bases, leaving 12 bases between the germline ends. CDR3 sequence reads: CASSDGLRDNQPQHF. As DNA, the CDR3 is TGTGCCAGCAGTGATGGACTCCGGGACAATCAGCCCCAGCATTTT. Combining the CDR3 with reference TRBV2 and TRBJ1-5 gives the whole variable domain EPEVTQTPSHQVTQMGQEVILRCVPISNHLYFYWYRQILGQKVEFLVSFYNNEISEKSEIFDDQFSVERPDGSNFTLKIRSTKLEDSAMYFCASSDGLRDNQPQHFGDGTRLSIL.

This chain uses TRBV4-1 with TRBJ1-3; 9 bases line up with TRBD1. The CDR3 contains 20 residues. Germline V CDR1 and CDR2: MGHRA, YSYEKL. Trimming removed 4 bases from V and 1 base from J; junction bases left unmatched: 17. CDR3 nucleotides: TGCGCCAGCAGCCCGATTATTCTCCCCGGGACAGGGACTTCTGGAAACACCATATATTTT. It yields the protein CASSPIILPGTGTSGNTIYF.

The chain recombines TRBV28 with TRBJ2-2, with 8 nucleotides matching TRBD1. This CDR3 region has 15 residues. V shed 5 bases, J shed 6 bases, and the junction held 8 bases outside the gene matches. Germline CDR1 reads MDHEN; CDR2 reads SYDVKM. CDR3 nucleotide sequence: TGTGCCAGCAGTCAGGACAGGGAAAACCCCGGGGAGCTGTTTTTT. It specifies CASSQDRENPGELFF.

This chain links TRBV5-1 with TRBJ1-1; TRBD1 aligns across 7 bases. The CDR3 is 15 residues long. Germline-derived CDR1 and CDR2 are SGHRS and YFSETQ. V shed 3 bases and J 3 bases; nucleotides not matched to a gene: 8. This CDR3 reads CASSSPQGGDTEAFF. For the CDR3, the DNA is TGCGCCAGCAGCTCGCCCCAGGGGGGGGACACTGAAGCTTTCTTT.

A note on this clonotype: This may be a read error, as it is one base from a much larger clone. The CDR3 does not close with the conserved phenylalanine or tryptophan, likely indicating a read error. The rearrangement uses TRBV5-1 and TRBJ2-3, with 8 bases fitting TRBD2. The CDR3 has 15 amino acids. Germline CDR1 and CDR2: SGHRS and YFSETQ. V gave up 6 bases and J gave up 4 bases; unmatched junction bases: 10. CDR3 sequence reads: CASTLGAGAPDTQYS. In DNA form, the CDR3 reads TGCGCCAGCACGCTGGGAGCGGGAGCCCCAGATACGCAGTATTCT.

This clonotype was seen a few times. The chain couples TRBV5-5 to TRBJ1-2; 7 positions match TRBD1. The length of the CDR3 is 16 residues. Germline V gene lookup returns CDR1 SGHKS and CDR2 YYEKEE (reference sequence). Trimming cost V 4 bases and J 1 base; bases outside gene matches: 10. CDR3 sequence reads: CASSQGEGQFNYGYTF. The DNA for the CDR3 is TGTGCCAGCAGCCAGGGGGAAGGACAGTTTAACTATGGCTACACCTTC.

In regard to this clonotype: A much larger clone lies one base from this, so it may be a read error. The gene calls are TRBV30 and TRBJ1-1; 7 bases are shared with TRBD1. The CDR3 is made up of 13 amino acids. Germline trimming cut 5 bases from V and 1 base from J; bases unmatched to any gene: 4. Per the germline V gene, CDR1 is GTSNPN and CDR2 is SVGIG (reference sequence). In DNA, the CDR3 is TGTGCCTGGCAACAGGGGAGGAACACTGAAGCTTTCTTT. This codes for CAWQQGRNTEAFF.

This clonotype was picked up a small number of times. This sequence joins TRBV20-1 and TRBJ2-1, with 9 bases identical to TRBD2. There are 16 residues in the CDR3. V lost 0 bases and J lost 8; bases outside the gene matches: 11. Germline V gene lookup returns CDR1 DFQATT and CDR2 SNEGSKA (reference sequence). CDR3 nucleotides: TGCAGTGCTAGAGACGTGGCTAGCGGGGTCAGAGATGAGCAGTTCTTC. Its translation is CSARDVASGVRDEQFF.

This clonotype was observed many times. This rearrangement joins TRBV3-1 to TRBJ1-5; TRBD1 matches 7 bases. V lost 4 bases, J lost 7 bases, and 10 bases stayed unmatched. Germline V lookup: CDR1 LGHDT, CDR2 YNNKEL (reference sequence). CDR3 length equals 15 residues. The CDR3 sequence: CASSPGTASGQPQHF. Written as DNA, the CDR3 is TGTGCCAGCAGCCCCGGGACAGCAAGCGGGCAGCCCCAGCATTTT. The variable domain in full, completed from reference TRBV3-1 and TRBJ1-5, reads DTAVSQTPKYLVTQMGNDKSIKCEQNLGHDTMYWYKQDSKKFLKIMFSYNNKELIINETVPNRFSPKSPDKAHLNLHINSLELGDSAVYFCASSPGTASGQPQHFGDGTRLSIL.

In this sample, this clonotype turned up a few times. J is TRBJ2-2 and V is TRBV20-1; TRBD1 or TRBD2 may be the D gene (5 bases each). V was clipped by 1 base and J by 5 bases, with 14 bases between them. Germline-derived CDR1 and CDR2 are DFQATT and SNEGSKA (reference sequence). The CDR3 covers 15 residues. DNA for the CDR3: TGCAGTGCTAGAGGGGACGGGCGATGGACCGGGGAGCTGTTTTTT. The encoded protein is CSARGDGRWTGELFF.

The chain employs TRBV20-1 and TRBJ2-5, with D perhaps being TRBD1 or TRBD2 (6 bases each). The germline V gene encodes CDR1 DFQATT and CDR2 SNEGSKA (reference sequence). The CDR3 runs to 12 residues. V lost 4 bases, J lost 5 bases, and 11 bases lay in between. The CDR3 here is CSAIRGRETQYF. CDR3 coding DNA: TGCAGTGCTATACGGGGGCGGGAGACCCAGTACTTC.

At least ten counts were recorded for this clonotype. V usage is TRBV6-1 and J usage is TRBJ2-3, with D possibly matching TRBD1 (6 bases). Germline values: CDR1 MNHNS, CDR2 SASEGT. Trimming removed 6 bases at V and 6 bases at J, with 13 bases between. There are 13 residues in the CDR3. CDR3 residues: CASRFQGIDTQYF. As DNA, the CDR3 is TGTGCCAGCAGGTTCCAGGGGATTGATACGCAGTATTTT.

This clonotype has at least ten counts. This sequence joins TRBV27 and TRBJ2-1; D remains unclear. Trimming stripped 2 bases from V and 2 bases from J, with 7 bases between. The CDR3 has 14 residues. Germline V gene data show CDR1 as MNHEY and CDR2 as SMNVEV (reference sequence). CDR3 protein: CASSLRAAYNEQFF. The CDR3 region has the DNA TGTGCCAGCAGTTTAAGGGCAGCCTACAATGAGCAGTTCTTC.

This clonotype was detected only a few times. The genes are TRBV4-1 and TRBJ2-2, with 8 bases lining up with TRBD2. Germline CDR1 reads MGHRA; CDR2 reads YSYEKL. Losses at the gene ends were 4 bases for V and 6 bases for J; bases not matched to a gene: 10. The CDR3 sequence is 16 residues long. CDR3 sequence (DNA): TGCGCCAGCAGCCCAGCCGGGACTAGGGGCGCCGGGGAGCTGTTTTTT. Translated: CASSPAGTRGAGELFF.

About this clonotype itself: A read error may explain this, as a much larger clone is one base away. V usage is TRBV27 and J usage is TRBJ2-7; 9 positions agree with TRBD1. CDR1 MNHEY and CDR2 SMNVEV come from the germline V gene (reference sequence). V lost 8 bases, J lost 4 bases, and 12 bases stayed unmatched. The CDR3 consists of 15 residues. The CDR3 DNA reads TGTGCCAGCTCGGGGAGGGGACAGGGACCTTACGAGCAGTACTTC. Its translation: CASSGRGQGPYEQYF.

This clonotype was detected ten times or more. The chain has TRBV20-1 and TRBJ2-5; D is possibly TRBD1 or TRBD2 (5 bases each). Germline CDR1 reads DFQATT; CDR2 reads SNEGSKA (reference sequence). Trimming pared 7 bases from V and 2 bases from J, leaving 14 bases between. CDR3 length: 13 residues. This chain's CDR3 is CSVGDRAQETQYF. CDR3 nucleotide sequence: TGCAGTGTGGGGGACCGGGCTCAAGAGACCCAGTACTTC.

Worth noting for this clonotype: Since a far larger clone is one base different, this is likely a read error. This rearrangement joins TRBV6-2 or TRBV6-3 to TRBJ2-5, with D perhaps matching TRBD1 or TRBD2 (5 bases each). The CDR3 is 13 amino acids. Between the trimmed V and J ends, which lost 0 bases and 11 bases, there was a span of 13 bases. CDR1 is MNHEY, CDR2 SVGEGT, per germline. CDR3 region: CASSYSGVTEQYF. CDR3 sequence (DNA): TGTGCCAGCAGTTACTCGGGGGTCACTGAGCAGTACTTC.

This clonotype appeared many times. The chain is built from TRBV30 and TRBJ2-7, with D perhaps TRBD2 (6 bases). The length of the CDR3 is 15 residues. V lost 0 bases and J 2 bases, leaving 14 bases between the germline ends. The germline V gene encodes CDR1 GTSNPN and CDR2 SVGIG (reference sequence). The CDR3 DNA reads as TGTGCCTGGAGTGTTTTAACCGGGACTCCCTACGAGCAGTACTTC. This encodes CAWSVLTGTPYEQYF.

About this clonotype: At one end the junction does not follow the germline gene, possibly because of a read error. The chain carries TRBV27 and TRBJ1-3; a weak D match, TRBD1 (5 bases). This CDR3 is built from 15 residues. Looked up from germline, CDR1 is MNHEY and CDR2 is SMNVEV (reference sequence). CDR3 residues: CANSLFRDSGNTIYF. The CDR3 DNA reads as TGTGCCAACAGTTTATTCAGGGATTCTGGAAACACCATATATTTT.

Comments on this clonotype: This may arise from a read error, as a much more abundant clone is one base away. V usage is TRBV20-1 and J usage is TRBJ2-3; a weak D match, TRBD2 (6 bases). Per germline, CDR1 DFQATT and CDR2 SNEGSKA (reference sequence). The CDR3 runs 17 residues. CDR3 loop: CSTRSRRDSGLTDTQYF. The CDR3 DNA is TGCAGTACTAGATCCCGGAGGGATAGCGGTCTCACAGATACGCAGTATTTT.

The CDR3 coding sequence is TGCGCCAGCAGCCAAGACCCTAGCGGGAGCTCCTACGAGCAGTACTTC. This gives the protein CASSQDPSGSSYEQYF. The rearrangement uses TRBV4-1 and TRBJ2-7, with 10 bases that match TRBD2. The CDR3 spans 16 residues. The germline CDR1 and CDR2 sequences are MGHRA and YSYEKL. The ends lost 0 bases at V and 0 bases at J; junction bases unmatched: 2.

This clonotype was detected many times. CDR3 in DNA: TGTGCCAGCAGTTACCCATCGGACGGGAATCAGCCCCAGCATTTT. Protein sequence: CASSYPSDGNQPQHF. The J gene is TRBJ1-5, the V gene TRBV28, with D uncertain. CDR3 length equals 15 residues. Trimming stripped 4 bases from V and 4 bases from J, with 14 bases between. Germline lookup yields CDR1 MDHEN and CDR2 SYDVKM.

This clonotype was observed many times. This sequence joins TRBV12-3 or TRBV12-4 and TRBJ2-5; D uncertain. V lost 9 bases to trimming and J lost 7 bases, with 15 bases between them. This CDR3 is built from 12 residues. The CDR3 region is CARLNTAPTQYF. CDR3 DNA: TGTGCCAGACTAAACACCGCTCCGACCCAGTACTTC.